These 13 T cell receptor beta chains were all obtained from the same sample, sequenced in a study of blood T cell repertoires in COVID-19. Using immunoSEQ multiplex PCR, the repertoire was profiled, and TCRdb retains in-frame clones only, with some absent. The sample lists about 250,000 clones, 85% to 90% occurring once. Sequencing was done on a sample of PBMCs or T cells enriched from blood (not recorded which). The receptors were sampled from a man between 18 and 29 years old who had recovered from COVID-19.

The chain has TRBV7-2 and TRBJ2-1, with TRBD2 matching over 9 bases. Germline CDR1 SGHTA, CDR2 FQGNSA. The V segment lost 0 bases and the J segment 6 bases; nucleotides outside the gene matches: 6. This CDR3 is built from 16 residues. The CDR3 coding sequence is TGTGCCAGCAGCTTAGCGGGCGGGGGGGCGTTCAATGAGCAGTTCTTC. Its translation is CASSLAGGGAFNEQFF. Combining the CDR3 with reference TRBV7-2 and TRBJ2-1 gives the whole variable domain GAGVSQSPSNKVTEKGKDVELRCDPISGHTALYWYRQSLGQGLEFLIYFQGNSAPDKSGLPSDRFSAERTGGSVSTLTIQRTQQEDSAVYLCASSLAGGGAFNEQFFGPGTRLTVL.

This chain connects TRBV4-1 to TRBJ1-5, with 7 bases matching TRBD1. Germline V gene sequence: CDR1 MGHRA, CDR2 YSYEKL. The V and J ends lost 4 bases and 3 bases, in that order; junction bases with no gene match: 6. The CDR3 has 15 amino acids. The CDR3 reads CASSLRQGDNQPQHF. Written as DNA, the CDR3 is TGCGCCAGCAGCCTCAGGCAGGGGGACAATCAGCCCCAGCATTTT.

The V gene is TRBV21-1, the J gene TRBJ1-1; TRBD1, the table's D call, was not compared with the DNA. TRBV21-1 is a pseudogene. The CDR3 has 15 residues. In nucleotides, the CDR3 is TGTGCCAGCAGCAAAGTGGGCGACAGGGTGACTGAAGCTTTCTTT. Translation: CASSKVGDRVTEAFF.

This clone was seen just once. The chain employs TRBV12-3 or TRBV12-4 and TRBJ2-7; possible D gene TRBD2, 5 bases. The V end was cut by 6 bases, the J end by 3 bases, with 9 bases between. The CDR3 is made up of 12 amino acids. The DNA of the CDR3 is TGTGCCAGCAGCCTAACTAGCTACGAGCAGTACTTC. It specifies CASSLTSYEQYF.

The chain couples TRBV4-1 to TRBJ2-1; 10 positions agree with TRBD2. The V gene's germline CDR1 is MGHRA and CDR2 YSYEKL. Germline trimming cut 4 bases from V and 8 bases from J; bases unmatched to any gene: 11. The CDR3 totals 16 residues. The CDR3 region is CASSPGSSGSGYEQFF. CDR3 DNA: TGCGCCAGCAGCCCCGGTTCTAGCGGGAGCGGGTATGAGCAGTTCTTC.

This clone was counted a single time. The gene calls are TRBV4-1 and TRBJ2-3, with a weak D call TRBD2 (6 bases). The CDR3 spans 16 residues. CDR1 MGHRA and CDR2 YSYEKL come from the germline V gene. V lost 0 bases and J lost 0, with 10 bases in between. The CDR3 DNA is TGCGCCAGCAGCCAAGATCCGGGGGAAAGCACAGATACGCAGTATTTT. Encoded protein: CASSQDPGESTDTQYF.

V gene TRBV19 combines with J gene TRBJ2-1; the D is unclear. The CDR3 contains 15 residues. Germline CDR1 and CDR2: LNHDA and SQIVND (reference sequence). Trimming pared 3 bases from V and 0 bases from J, leaving 9 bases between. The CDR3 coding sequence is TGTGCCAGTAGTATGGTTAGCAGCTCCTACAATGAGCAGTTCTTC. This translates into CASSMVSSSYNEQFF.

The rearrangement uses TRBV27 and TRBJ1-1; TRBD1 is a possible D gene (6 bases). Trimming removed 5 bases at V and 5 bases at J, with 21 bases between. The CDR3 totals 16 residues. CDR1 is MNHEY and CDR2 is SMNVEV in the germline V gene (reference sequence). The CDR3 sequence is CASSPLRYREGTEAFF. CDR3 DNA: TGTGCCAGCAGTCCCCTTCGATACAGGGAAGGGACTGAAGCTTTCTTT.

The V gene is TRBV6-5, the J gene TRBJ2-1; the match to TRBD2 covers 7 bases. The J segment lost 5 bases and the V segment lost 0 bases, leaving 4 bases of the junction unmatched. Germline CDR1 MNHEY, CDR2 SVGAGI. The CDR3 runs 15 residues. CDR3 in amino acids: CASSYSTGLNNEQFF. In DNA form, the CDR3 reads TGTGCCAGCAGTTACTCAACGGGACTAAACAATGAGCAGTTCTTC.

The chain combines TRBV19 with TRBJ2-5, with 7 bases matching TRBD2. The germline V gene encodes CDR1 LNHDA and CDR2 SQIVND (reference sequence). CDR3 length: 17 amino acids. V gave up 5 bases and J gave up 3 bases; unmatched junction bases: 15. The CDR3 spells CASSVRGVNIRKETQYF. In nucleotides, the CDR3 is TGTGCCAGTAGTGTCCGGGGGGTCAATATTCGAAAAGAGACCCAGTACTTC. The variable domain in full, with the rest retrieved from reference TRBV19 and TRBJ2-5, is DGGITQSPKYLFRKEGQNVTLSCEQNLNHDAMYWYRQDPGQGLRLIYYSQIVNDFQKGDIAEGYSVSREKKESFPLTVTSAQKNPTAFYLCASSVRGVNIRKETQYFGPGTRLLVL.

This sequence joins TRBV7-8 and TRBJ1-6; D might be TRBD1 (6 bases). Trimming removed 4 bases from V and 6 bases from J, with 10 bases in between. In germline, CDR1 is SGHVS, CDR2 FQNEAQ. The CDR3 contains 14 residues. This CDR3 is CASSSGVFNSPLHF. CDR3 bases: TGTGCCAGCAGCTCAGGGGTTTTTAATTCACCCCTCCACTTT.

The chain uses TRBV6-2 or TRBV6-3 and TRBJ2-2; 8 bases fit TRBD2. J lost 4 bases, V lost 2 bases, and 3 bases had no gene match. This CDR3 has 15 amino acids. Germline CDR1 and CDR2: MNHEY and SVGEGT. CDR3 coding DNA: TGTGCCAGCAGTTACCCTAGCGGGTTCACCGGGGAGCTGTTTTTT. Translating it yields CASSYPSGFTGELFF.

This chain uses TRBV4-1 with TRBJ1-3, with 8 bases that match TRBD1. This CDR3 spans 17 amino acids. The germline gives CDR1 MGHRA, CDR2 YSYEKL. Germline trimming cut 3 bases from V and 3 bases from J; bases unmatched to any gene: 10. This CDR3 reads CASSQVTGTGLGNTIYF. CDR3 DNA: TGCGCCAGCAGCCAGGTGACCGGGACAGGCCTTGGAAACACCATATATTTT.